Described below is a single TCR beta chain sequence and its context. This specimen comes from a study of blood T cell repertoires in COVID-19. Study-wide background: Acute-phase and convalescent COVID-19 samples originated in the United States, Italy and Spain. PBMCs, B-cell-depleted T cells, or T cells were the source of the cDNA or gDNA that made up the material.

Source study methods: For nucleated cells, counts were estimated from reference gene primer amplification. This table comes from immunoSEQ multiplex PCR, and its TCRdb copy is limited to in-frame clones, with some not included. The V and J calls and clone size come from that table; D and trimming were worked out from the DNA. The sample lists 140,000 to 150,000 clones; 76% were seen once. The CDR3 spans 13 residues. Looked up from germline, CDR1 is LGHDT and CDR2 is YNNKEL (reference sequence). V was cut by 4 bases and J by 7 bases, with 11 bases left in between. Sequenced sample: peripheral blood. The clonotype was recovered from a man aged 55 to 69 with acute or convalescent COVID-19. The gene calls are TRBV3-1 (or the pseudogene TRBV3-2) and TRBJ2-1; unclear D gene. The CDR3 is CASSLTTRNEQFF. In DNA, the CDR3 is TGTGCCAGCAGCCTAACGACTCGGAATGAGCAGTTCTTC.